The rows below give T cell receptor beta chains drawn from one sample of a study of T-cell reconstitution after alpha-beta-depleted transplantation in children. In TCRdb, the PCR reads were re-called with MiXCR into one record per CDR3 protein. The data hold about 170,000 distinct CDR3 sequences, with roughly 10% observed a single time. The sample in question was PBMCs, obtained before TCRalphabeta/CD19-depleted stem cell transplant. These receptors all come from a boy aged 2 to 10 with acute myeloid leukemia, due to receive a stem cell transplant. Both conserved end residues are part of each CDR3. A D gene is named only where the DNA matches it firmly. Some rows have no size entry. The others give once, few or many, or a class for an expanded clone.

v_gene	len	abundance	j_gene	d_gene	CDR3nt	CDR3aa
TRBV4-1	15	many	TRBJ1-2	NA	TGCGCCAGCAGCCAAGATTCGGGGGCTAGATATGGCTACACCTTC	CASSQDSGARYGYTF
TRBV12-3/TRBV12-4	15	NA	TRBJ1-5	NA	TGTGCCAGCAGTTTGAGTAGGTATAGCAATCAGCCCCAGCATTTT	CASSLSRYSNQPQHF
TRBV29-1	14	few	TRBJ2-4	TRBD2	TGCAGCGTTGTGTCTAGCGGAGCCAAAAACATTCAGTACTTC	CSVVSSGAKNIQYF
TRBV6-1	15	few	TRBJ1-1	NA	TGTGCCAGCAGTGAATTAGGCAGCCTGAACACTGAAGCTTTCTTT	CASSELGSLNTEAFF
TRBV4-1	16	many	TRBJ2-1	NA	TGCGCCAGCAGCCAAGGAGCGACCGCCTCCTACAATGAGCAGTTCTTC	CASSQGATASYNEQFF
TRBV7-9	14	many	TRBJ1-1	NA	TGTGCCAGCAGCTCCCGGGACGGGAACACTGAAGCTTTCTTT	CASSSRDGNTEAFF
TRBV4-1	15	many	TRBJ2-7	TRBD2	TGCGCCAGCAGCTTTAGACTAGCGGGAGGTTACGAGCAGTACTTC	CASSFRLAGGYEQYF
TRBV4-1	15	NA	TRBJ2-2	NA	TGCACCAGCAGCCAAGTTCACTTAAACACCAGGGAGCTGTTTTTT	CTSSQVHLNTRELFF
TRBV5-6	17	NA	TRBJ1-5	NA	TGTGCCAGCAGCTATCGTTTTCAGGGGCAAGATGATCAGCCCCAGCATTTT	CASSYRFQGQDDQPQHF
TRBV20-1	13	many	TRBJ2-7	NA	TGCAGTGCCTATCGGGACGGCTCCTACGAGCAGTACTTC	CSAYRDGSYEQYF
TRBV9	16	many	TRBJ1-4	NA	TGTGCCAGCAGCGTAGAGGGGCAGGGATTCAATGAAAAACTGTTTTTT	CASSVEGQGFNEKLFF
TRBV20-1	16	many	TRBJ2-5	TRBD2	TGCAGTGCTAGTCGCGGACTAGCGGGCAACCAAGAGACCCAGTACTTC	CSASRGLAGNQETQYF